This T cell receptor (beta chain) was documented in a study of blood T cells in healthy people across ages. The study drew donors from healthy Caucasian individuals in Russia aged roughly 6 to 100. This clonotype occurred a few times. With a J-beta primer mix and a sample-barcoded 5' primer, a second PCR ran about 7 to 12 cycles. Using its own MiXCR run on the 5' RACE reads, TCRdb lists one record per CDR3 protein. Of approximately 800,000 distinct CDR3 sequences detected, 20% to 30% appear once; the ten largest clones hold 3.7%. Per the germline V gene, CDR1 is MNHEY and CDR2 is SMNVEV (reference sequence). V was trimmed by 1 base and J by 0 bases, leaving 13 bases between them. The CDR3 has 16 residues. These sequences were also reported in another study, on T cells of mothers and their children. From that paper: Nine systemically healthy Caucasian donors: three mothers, six children.

Sequencing was done on a sample of blood. The rearrangement links TRBV27 to TRBJ2-7; no reliable D call. The sequence was collected from a boy younger than 18 in good health. CDR3 nucleotides: TGTGCCAGCAGTTTATTGTCTGGAGTTCCCTCCTACGAGCAGTACTTC. Protein sequence: CASSLLSGVPSYEQYF.